The subject of this entry is one T cell receptor (beta chain). Its antigen is still unknown. The record originates from a study of Graves' ophthalmopathy and Graves' hyperthyroidism. Broader study findings: Stable hyperthyroidism and ophthalmopathy were told apart by a 13-signature model, which achieved around 88% sensitivity and more than 75% specificity. In blood appeared most of the expanded thyroid clonotypes whose frequency exceeded 0.001.

Excluded: other autoimmune disease, uncontrolled infection, pregnancy or lactation. Clinical symptoms, serum thyroxine, TRAb, thyroid ultrasound and orbital computed tomography determined diagnosis. The length of the CDR3 is 18 residues. The ends lost 3 bases at V and 0 bases at J; junction bases unmatched: 6. Germline CDR1 MNHNY, CDR2 SVGAGI (reference sequence). TCR beta CDR3 amplification used RNA transcripts. Second-round multiplex PCR came after a first-round RT-PCR that employed HTBI primers. TCRdb analysed the multiplex PCR reads with MiXCR anew, one entry per CDR3 protein. The data hold some 1.1 million distinct CDR3 sequences, with roughly two fifths observed a single time.

The TCR sequence derives from an adult man with Graves' hyperthyroidism. This chain uses TRBV6-6 with TRBJ1-6, with 9 bases lining up with TRBD1. The sequencing sample was made of peripheral blood or thyroid tissue (not recorded which). CDR3 sequence (DNA): TGTGCCAGCAGTTATGGGACAGGGACGAGCTCCTATAATTCACCCCTCCACTTT. Its translation is CASSYGTGTSSYNSPLHF.